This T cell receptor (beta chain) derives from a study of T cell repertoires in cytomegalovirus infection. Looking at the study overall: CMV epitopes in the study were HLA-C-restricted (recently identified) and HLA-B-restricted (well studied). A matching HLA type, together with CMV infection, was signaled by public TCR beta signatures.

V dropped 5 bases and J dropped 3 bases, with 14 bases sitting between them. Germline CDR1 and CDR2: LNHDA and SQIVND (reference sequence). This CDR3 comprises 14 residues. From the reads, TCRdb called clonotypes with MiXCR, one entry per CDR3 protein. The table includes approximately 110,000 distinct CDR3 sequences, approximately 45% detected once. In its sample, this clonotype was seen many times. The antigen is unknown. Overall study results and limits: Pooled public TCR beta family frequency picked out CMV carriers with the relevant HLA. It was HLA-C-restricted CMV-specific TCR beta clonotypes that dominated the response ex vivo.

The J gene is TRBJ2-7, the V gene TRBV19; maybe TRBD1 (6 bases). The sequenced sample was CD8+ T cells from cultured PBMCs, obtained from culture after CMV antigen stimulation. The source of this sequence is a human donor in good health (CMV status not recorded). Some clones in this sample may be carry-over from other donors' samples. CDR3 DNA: TGTGCCAGTAGTTTCTCAACAGGGAACTACGAGCAGTACTTC. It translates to CASSFSTGNYEQYF.